Listed here are 12 T cell receptor beta chains from one sample, sequenced in a study of blood T cell repertoires in COVID-19. Here immunoSEQ multiplex PCR was the method, and the copy in TCRdb shows in-frame clones only, minus some. The data contain 150,000 or so clones, less than 90% of them singletons. Input material: PBMCs or T cells enriched from blood (not recorded which). Every receptor here comes from a woman between 45 and 65 years old who had recovered from COVID-19.

The J gene is TRBJ1-5, the V gene TRBV19; 9 bases agree with TRBD1. V lost 7 bases and J lost 4; bases outside the gene matches: 2. CDR1 LNHDA and CDR2 SQIVND come from the germline V gene (reference sequence). The length of the CDR3 is 13 residues. Written as DNA, the CDR3 is TGTGCCAGTAAGACAGGGGGAAATCAGCCCCAGCATTTT. It encodes CASKTGGNQPQHF.

V is TRBV7-3 and J is TRBJ2-7; D may be TRBD2 (6 bases). Germline values: CDR1 SGHTA, CDR2 FQGTGA. The CDR3 extends over 11 amino acids. Written as DNA, the CDR3 is TGTGCAAATGGAGGAGGGGACGAGCAGTACTTC. Its protein product is CANGGGDEQYF.

V is TRBV28 and J is TRBJ2-3, with TRBD1 matching over 8 bases. Looked up from germline, CDR1 is MDHEN and CDR2 is SYDVKM. This CDR3 comprises 16 residues. J lost 2 bases, V lost 5 bases, and 9 bases had no gene match. The CDR3 region has the DNA TGTGCCAGCAGTGGGACGGGACAGGACAACACAGATACGCAGTATTTT. Protein: CASSGTGQDNTDTQYF.

The rearrangement links TRBV6-2 or TRBV6-3 to TRBJ2-5, with 8 bases identical to TRBD2. The CDR3 contains 15 residues. Germline lookup yields CDR1 MNHEY and CDR2 SVGEGT. Trimming cost V 6 bases and J 0 bases; bases outside gene matches: 6. CDR3 sequence (DNA): TGTGCCAGCAGATACAGCGGGGGCAACCAAGAGACCCAGTACTTC. Its translation: CASRYSGGNQETQYF.

The chain joins TRBV2 to TRBJ1-6, with 7 bases lining up with TRBD1. The V and J ends lost 5 bases and 7 bases, in that order; junction bases with no gene match: 8. The CDR3 consists of 15 residues. Germline V lookup: CDR1 SNHLY, CDR2 FYNNEI. CDR3 sequence reads: CASSTGQTLNSPLHF. In DNA, the CDR3 is TGTGCCAGCAGTACGGGACAGACTCTAAATTCACCCCTCCACTTT.

The chain joins TRBV6-1 to TRBJ2-7; 9 nucleotides agree with TRBD1. This CDR3 has 18 residues. The V gene end was trimmed by 3 bases and the J gene end by 2 bases; junction bases not matched to a gene: 14. The germline gives CDR1 MNHNS, CDR2 SASEGT. The CDR3 here is CASSDSLIRWTGAYEQYF. Written as DNA, the CDR3 is TGTGCCAGCAGTGATTCCTTGATCCGATGGACAGGGGCCTACGAGCAGTACTTC.

This CDR3 reads CASSLRSGQQNTEAFF. CDR3 DNA sequence: TGTGCCAGCAGCTTACGATCGGGACAGCAGAACACTGAAGCTTTCTTT. The chain carries TRBV7-8 and TRBJ1-1; 7 bases align to TRBD1. The CDR3 is made up of 16 amino acids. The trim removed 2 bases at V and 1 base at J, leaving 7 bases unmatched. The germline CDR1 and CDR2 sequences are SGHVS and FQNEAQ.

The V and J genes are TRBV18 and TRBJ2-1, with TRBD2 matching 8 bases. Germline loops: CDR1 KGHSH, CDR2 LQKENI. V dropped 2 bases and J dropped 3; count of bases not matched to a gene: 12. This CDR3 is built from 18 residues. The CDR3 sequence: CASSPLGGWTSSYNEQFF. The CDR3 DNA is TGTGCCAGCTCACCATTGGGGGGTTGGACTAGCAGCTACAATGAGCAGTTCTTC.

The rearrangement uses TRBV4-1 and TRBJ2-7, with 7 bases that match TRBD1. Germline assignment: CDR1 MGHRA and CDR2 YSYEKL. V gave up 1 base and J gave up 3 bases; unmatched junction bases: 3. The CDR3 totals 14 residues. Written as DNA, the CDR3 is TGCGCCAGCAGCCAAGGGCAGGGGGTCTACGAGCAGTACTTC. This gives the protein CASSQGQGVYEQYF.

This chain connects TRBV5-4 to TRBJ1-2; the D gene is possibly TRBD1 (5 bases). V lost 1 base, J lost 8 bases, and 12 bases lay in between. CDR3 length: 13 residues. Germline CDR1 and CDR2: SGHNT and YYREEE (reference sequence). CDR3 in DNA: TGTGCCAGCAGCTTGACACAGGAGATGGGCTACACCTTC. Translating gives CASSLTQEMGYTF.

The V and J genes are TRBV19 and TRBJ2-1; TRBD2 aligns across 9 bases. Looked up from germline, CDR1 is LNHDA and CDR2 is SQIVND (reference sequence). The CDR3 sequence is 18 residues long. The V segment lost 2 bases and the J segment 2 bases; nucleotides outside the gene matches: 10. CDR3 residues: CASSIQAGGLLTYNEQFF. Here the CDR3 DNA reads TGTGCCAGTAGTATACAAGCGGGGGGTCTATTAACCTACAATGAGCAGTTCTTC.

V gene TRBV3-1 (or the pseudogene TRBV3-2) combines with J gene TRBJ2-3; tentatively, D is TRBD2 (5 bases). CDR1 is LGHDT and CDR2 is YNNKEL in the germline V gene (reference sequence). The CDR3 covers 15 residues. The ends were cut back, 4 bases at V and 1 base at J, with 12 bases in the middle. The CDR3 DNA sequence: TGTGCCAGCAGCCGGACTCCCTCGCGCACAGATACGCAGTATTTT. The encoded protein is CASSRTPSRTDTQYF.